One and the same sample provided the 7 T cell receptor beta chains below, sequenced in a study of technical replicates of blood from a handful of donors. Clones were read by immunoSEQ multiplex PCR, and TCRdb kept only the in-frame ones, dropping some. The table has more than 65,000 clones, nearly 96% seen once. The sequencing sample was made of T cells isolated from PBMCs. The source of these receptors is a human donor in good health.

J is TRBJ2-1 and V is TRBV30; 9 bases map to TRBD1. The J segment lost 3 bases and the V segment lost 4 bases, leaving 10 bases of the junction unmatched. This CDR3 is built from 16 residues. Germline lookup yields CDR1 GTSNPN and CDR2 SVGIG (reference sequence). DNA of the CDR3: TGTGCCTGGATCCGACCGGGACAGGGTAACTACAATGAGCAGTTCTTC. It is translated as CAWIRPGQGNYNEQFF. The whole variable domain, remainder taken from reference TRBV30 and TRBJ2-1, is SQTIHQWPATLVQPVGSPLSLECTVEGTSNPNLYWYRQAAGRGLQLLFYSVGIGQISSEVPQNLSASRPQDRQFILSSKKLLLSDSGFYLCAWIRPGQGNYNEQFFGPGTRLTVL.

The rearrangement joins TRBV19 to TRBJ1-5; D remains ambiguous. Trimming cost V 3 bases and J 0 bases, with 6 bases left between them. This CDR3 has 14 residues. Germline CDR1 reads LNHDA; CDR2 reads SQIVND (reference sequence). CDR3 amino acids: CASSIVNSNQPQHF. In DNA, the CDR3 is TGTGCCAGTAGTATTGTCAATAGCAATCAGCCCCAGCATTTT.

The chain joins TRBV7-2 to TRBJ2-7; D is possibly TRBD1 (6 bases). This CDR3 region has 12 residues. V lost 5 bases and J 4 bases, leaving 9 bases between the germline ends. Germline assignment: CDR1 SGHTA and CDR2 FQGNSA. CDR3 nucleotides: TGTGCCAGCAGCCGTACAGGGTACGAGCAGTACTTC. It codes for CASSRTGYEQYF. Combining the CDR3 with reference TRBV7-2 and TRBJ2-7 gives the whole variable domain GAGVSQSPSNKVTEKGKDVELRCDPISGHTALYWYRQSLGQGLEFLIYFQGNSAPDKSGLPSDRFSAERTGGSVSTLTIQRTQQEDSAVYLCASSRTGYEQYFGPGTRLTVT.

J is TRBJ2-7 and V is TRBV28; 7 bases are a match to TRBD1. Unmatched junction bases numbered 7, after V lost 6 bases and J lost 5 bases. The CDR3 is made up of 13 amino acids. Germline V gives CDR1 MDHEN, CDR2 SYDVKM. CDR3 sequence (DNA): TGTGCCAGCAGCGAGACAGGGCCAAACGAGCAGTACTTC. This codes for CASSETGPNEQYF.

V is TRBV4-1 and J is TRBJ1-1; D may be TRBD1 (5 bases). The CDR3 is 14 residues long. Germline V CDR1 and CDR2: MGHRA, YSYEKL. V shed 5 bases and J shed 1 base, with 11 bases lying between them. The DNA of the CDR3 is TGCGCCAGCAGCAGGCCCGACAGGAACACTGAAGCTTTCTTT. It translates to CASSRPDRNTEAFF.

The chain recombines TRBV10-3 with TRBJ1-5; D not certain. CDR1 and CDR2 from the germline V gene are ENHRY and SYGVKD. The V gene lost 3 bases and the J gene lost 1 base, with 10 bases spanning the gap. The CDR3 spans 15 residues. CDR3 protein: CAISDRAGSNQPQHF. Written as DNA, the CDR3 is TGTGCCATCAGTGATAGGGCGGGGAGCAATCAGCCCCAGCATTTT.

Only one count was recorded for this clone. This chain links TRBV2 with TRBJ1-1; perhaps TRBD1 as D (6 bases). Germline V lookup: CDR1 SNHLY, CDR2 FYNNEI. The CDR3 covers 14 residues. V was clipped by 7 bases and J by 1 base, with 13 bases between them. The CDR3 is CASNIGQQNTEAFF. The CDR3 DNA follows: TGTGCCAGCAACATAGGACAGCAGAACACTGAAGCTTTCTTT.